The rows below give T cell receptor beta chains drawn from one sample of a study of identical twins. MiXCR was run by TCRdb on the 5' RACE reads, yielding one entry per CDR3 protein. The sample records 600,000 to 800,000 distinct CDR3 sequences, 21% being singletons. These records were also assigned to another study, of T cells expressing NK-cell markers.

Sequencing input: PBMCs. Receptors were obtained from a woman younger than 35 in good health. The CDR3 runs from the conserved cysteine through the conserved F or W. D genes are given only for firm matches. Rows may omit the clone size; those that give it use once, few, many or a size class.

clone size,V gene,D gene,J gene,CDR3 DNA,CDR3 protein
-,TRBV20-1,-,TRBJ1-4,TGCAGTGCCAACAGGGTGGACGAAAAACTGTTTTTT,CSANRVDEKLFF
many,TRBV9,-,TRBJ1-4,TGTGCCAGCAGCGTTGGCAGCCGAGGTGAAAAACTGTTTTTT,CASSVGSRGEKLFF
many,TRBV6-1,-,TRBJ2-7,TGTGCCAGCAGTATGGGACTTCCCCGTTCCTACGAGCAGTACTTC,CASSMGLPRSYEQYF
-,TRBV6-1,TRBD1,TRBJ1-3,TGTGCCAGCAGGTCGGGGACAGCCTCTCCTGGAAACACCATATATTTT,CASRSGTASPGNTIYF
few,TRBV12-3/TRBV12-4,-,TRBJ2-7,TGTGCCAGCAGTTTTGAGTGGGAGCAGTACTTC,CASSFEWEQYF
few,TRBV20-1,TRBD2,TRBJ2-3,TGCAGTGCCTTGACTAGCGGGAGGGCAGATACGCAGTATTTT,CSALTSGRADTQYF
-,TRBV9,-,TRBJ2-3,TGTGCCAGCAGCGTAGGGGGGGTGACCACAGATACGCAGTATTTT,CASSVGGVTTDTQYF
-,TRBV2,-,TRBJ2-1,TGTGCCAGCAGTGAACTGGGGCTAGGGTCCTACAATGAGCAGTTCTTC,CASSELGLGSYNEQFF
-,TRBV29-1,TRBD2,TRBJ2-7,TGCAGCGGGTTAAGCGGGGTCCCCTACGAGCAGTACTTC,CSGLSGVPYEQYF
many,TRBV20-1,-,TRBJ2-4,TGCAGTGCTAGAATCGGGGTCTCCCTTACCAAAAACATTCAGTACTTC,CSARIGVSLTKNIQYF
-,TRBV20-1,-,TRBJ1-5,TGCAGTGTCTCCGGGGGCGGTAGGAATCAGCCCCAGCATTTT,CSVSGGGRNQPQHF
-,TRBV29-1,TRBD1,TRBJ2-2,TGCAGCGCCGACAGGGGGCAAACCGGGGAGCTGTTTTTT,CSADRGQTGELFF
-,TRBV7-9,-,TRBJ2-1,TGTGCCAGCAGCTTAGAAAGGGGGGCCGATGAGCAGTTCTTC,CASSLERGADEQFF
-,TRBV6-2/TRBV6-3,-,TRBJ1-1,TGTGCCAGCAGTGCGGCCCTAATTGGGAACACTGAAGCTTTCTTT,CASSAALIGNTEAFF
many,TRBV20-1,TRBD2,TRBJ2-3,TGCAGTGCGCCCGGCCTAGCGGGAGTAGATACGCAGTATTTT,CSAPGLAGVDTQYF
-,TRBV29-1,-,TRBJ1-1,TGCAGCGTTGAAGACCAATCCAGGGGAGCTTTCTTT,CSVEDQSRGAFF
few,TRBV12-3/TRBV12-4,-,TRBJ2-1,TGTGCCAGCAGTCCAGGGGCACTTGGGAAGTTCTTC,CASSPGALGKFF
many,TRBV5-1,TRBD1,TRBJ1-2,TGCGCCAGCAGCTTGGTGACAGGGGCGCCAATTAACTATGGCTACACCTTC,CASSLVTGAPINYGYTF
many,TRBV7-2,-,TRBJ2-1,TGTGCCAGCAGCCCCCTAGCGAGCTCCTACAATGAGCAGTTCTTC,CASSPLASSYNEQFF
few,TRBV10-1,-,TRBJ2-3,TGCGCCACCTCAACCTTCGGGAGCGGAACAGATACGCAGTATTTT,CATSTFGSGTDTQYF
many,TRBV6-1,-,TRBJ2-7,TGTGCCAGCAGTGCCCTAGGGGGGAACGAGCAGTACTTC,CASSALGGNEQYF
medium-sized,TRBV20-1,-,TRBJ1-1,TGCAGTGCTAGAGAAGGTGCTGAGCCCAATGAAGCTTTCTTT,CSAREGAEPNEAFF
-,TRBV11-2,-,TRBJ1-6,TGTGCCAGCAGCTTTAATAATTCACCCCTCCACTTT,CASSFNNSPLHF
few,TRBV15,TRBD1,TRBJ2-4,TGTGCCACCAGCAGAGTCGGACAGGGCTTGTCCAAAAACATTCAGTACTTC,CATSRVGQGLSKNIQYF
-,TRBV3-1,-,TRBJ2-5,TGTGCCAGCAGCCAAGAGTCAGGCAGGGGAGTACAAGAGACCCAGTACTTC,CASSQESGRGVQETQYF
few,TRBV4-3,TRBD1,TRBJ2-1,TGCGCCAGCAGCCAATCATATTCGACAGGGTCCTACAATGAGCAGTTCTTC,CASSQSYSTGSYNEQFF
-,TRBV25-1,-,TRBJ2-1,TGTGCCAGCAGTGATTGGGTAACGAGCGATGAGCAGTTCTTC,CASSDWVTSDEQFF
-,TRBV5-1,-,TRBJ1-1,TGCGCCAGCAGCCCCGGGTGGACTGAAGCTTTCTTT,CASSPGWTEAFF
-,TRBV27,TRBD2,TRBJ2-5,TGTGCCAGCAGTTTATTGGCTAGCGGAGAGACCCAGTACTTC,CASSLLASGETQYF
many,TRBV7-9,-,TRBJ1-5,TGTGCCAGCAGCTTAGTCGCGGATCAGCCCCAGCATTTT,CASSLVADQPQHF
few,TRBV20-1,TRBD2,TRBJ2-7,TGCAGTGCTACCCGGGGTTTAGCGGGAGCTTCCTACGAGCAGTACTTC,CSATRGLAGASYEQYF
few,TRBV18,-,TRBJ2-1,TGTGCCAGCTCACCACCCCGGGGCACAGCAACAGATGAGCAGTTCTTC,CASSPPRGTATDEQFF
few,TRBV12-3/TRBV12-4,-,TRBJ1-6,TGTGCCAGCACCCCTCAAAGCCGGGGTGGTATTTCACCCCTCCACTTT,CASTPQSRGGISPLHF
-,TRBV20-1,TRBD1,TRBJ2-7,TGCAGTGCTAGCCAGACAGGGGATGGCGAGCAGTACTTC,CSASQTGDGEQYF
few,TRBV6-5,-,TRBJ2-1,TGTGCCAGCGTATCCTTTTACAATGAGCAGTTCTTC,CASVSFYNEQFF
many,TRBV12-3/TRBV12-4,-,TRBJ2-5,TGTGCCAGCAGTTTAAGTGGGGGAGGAGAGACCCAGTACTTC,CASSLSGGGETQYF
many,TRBV20-1,-,TRBJ1-2,TGCAGTGCTAGGCGGCCCGGAGGCTACACCTTC,CSARRPGGYTF
many,TRBV10-3,-,TRBJ2-5,TGTGCCATCAGTGCCACCGAGGCAGCGAAAGAGACCCAGTACTTC,CAISATEAAKETQYF
few,TRBV7-8,-,TRBJ2-5,TGTGCCAGCAGCTACCCCCGGGAGACCCAGTACTTC,CASSYPRETQYF
-,TRBV6-5,TRBD2,TRBJ2-7,TGTGCCAGCAGTTACTCGGGACTAGCGCCCACCTACGAGCAGTACTTC,CASSYSGLAPTYEQYF
-,TRBV7-9,TRBD2,TRBJ2-3,TGTGCCAGCAGCTTGTCAGCGGGAGGAAGGTCAGATACGCAGTATTTT,CASSLSAGGRSDTQYF
few,TRBV20-1,-,TRBJ2-5,TGCAGTGCTAGAGATGAGTTCGTTGAGACCCAGTACTTC,CSARDEFVETQYF
-,TRBV10-3,-,TRBJ1-1,TGTGCCACTGGTCCGGGACACCGGAACACTGAAGCTTTCTTT,CATGPGHRNTEAFF
-,TRBV4-2,-,TRBJ1-2,TGTGCCAGCAGTCCAGGGTTCCTCTATGGCTACACCTTC,CASSPGFLYGYTF
few,TRBV10-3,-,TRBJ1-1,TGTGCCATCAGTGAGTCAGGGGGAGGCACTGAAGCTTTCTTT,CAISESGGGTEAFF